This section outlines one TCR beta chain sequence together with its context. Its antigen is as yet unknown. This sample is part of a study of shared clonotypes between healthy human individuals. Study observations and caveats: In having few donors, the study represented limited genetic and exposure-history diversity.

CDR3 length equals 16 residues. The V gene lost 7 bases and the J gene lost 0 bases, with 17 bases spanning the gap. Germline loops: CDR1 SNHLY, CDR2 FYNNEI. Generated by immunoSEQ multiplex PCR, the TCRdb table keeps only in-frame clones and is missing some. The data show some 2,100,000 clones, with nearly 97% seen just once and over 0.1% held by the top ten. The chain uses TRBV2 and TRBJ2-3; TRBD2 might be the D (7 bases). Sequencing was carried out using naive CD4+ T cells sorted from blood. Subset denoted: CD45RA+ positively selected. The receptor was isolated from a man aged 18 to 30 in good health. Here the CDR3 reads CASTRQGRASTDTQYF. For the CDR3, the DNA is TGTGCCAGCACAAGGCAGGGGAGGGCCAGCACAGATACGCAGTATTTT.